The rows below give T cell receptor beta chains drawn from one sample of a study of early T cells in non-severe SARS-CoV-2 infection. In TCRdb, the 5' RACE reads were re-called with MiXCR into one record per CDR3 protein. The sample yields 35,000 to 45,000 distinct CDR3 sequences, less than 15% seen once. The sequencing input was whole blood. These receptors came from an adult who was a healthcare worker with PCR-confirmed SARS-CoV-2 infection or an uninfected control (not recorded which). Each CDR3 is given with its conserved first and last residue. The order of the fields is clone size, V gene, D gene, J gene, CDR3 protein, CDR3 DNA. The D gene is left open where the match is weak. The size entry is marked missing in some rows and otherwise reads once, few, many or a size class.

clone_size: few; v_call: TRBV6-5; d_call: TRBD1; j_call: TRBJ2-1; cdr3_aa: CASSYPGQGARNEQFF; cdr3_nt: TGTGCCAGCAGTTACCCAGGACAGGGGGCGCGGAATGAGCAGTTCTTC
clone_size: few; v_call: TRBV4-1; d_call: NA; j_call: TRBJ1-2; cdr3_aa: CASSQDETPNYGYTF; cdr3_nt: TGCGCCAGCAGCCAAGATGAGACACCGAACTATGGCTACACCTTC
clone_size: few; v_call: TRBV12-3/TRBV12-4; d_call: NA; j_call: TRBJ1-6; cdr3_aa: CASTIGARWNSPLHF; cdr3_nt: TGTGCCAGCACGATTGGGGCGCGTTGGAATTCACCCCTCCACTTT
clone_size: many; v_call: TRBV3-1; d_call: TRBD2; j_call: TRBJ2-1; cdr3_aa: CASSRASGGSSYNEQFF; cdr3_nt: TGTGCCAGCAGCCGTGCTTCGGGGGGGAGCTCCTACAATGAGCAGTTCTTC
clone_size: NA; v_call: TRBV5-1; d_call: NA; j_call: TRBJ2-2; cdr3_aa: CASRWGLNTGELFF; cdr3_nt: TGCGCCAGCAGGTGGGGGCTGAACACCGGGGAGCTGTTTTTT
clone_size: medium-sized; v_call: TRBV7-2; d_call: TRBD2; j_call: TRBJ2-1; cdr3_aa: CASSLVAGGYNEQFF; cdr3_nt: TGTGCCAGCAGCTTAGTTGCGGGGGGATACAATGAGCAGTTCTTC
clone_size: many; v_call: TRBV11-2; d_call: NA; j_call: TRBJ2-3; cdr3_aa: CASSFGTDTQYF; cdr3_nt: TGTGCCAGCAGCTTCGGGACAGATACGCAGTATTTT
clone_size: NA; v_call: TRBV7-7; d_call: NA; j_call: TRBJ2-3; cdr3_aa: CASSRGGQYTDTQYF; cdr3_nt: TGTGCTAGCAGCCGCGGGGGCCAGTATACAGATACGCAGTATTTT
clone_size: few; v_call: TRBV3-1; d_call: TRBD2; j_call: TRBJ2-2; cdr3_aa: CASSQGLAGSDTGELFF; cdr3_nt: TGTGCCAGCAGCCAAGGACTAGCGGGATCGGACACCGGGGAGCTGTTTTTT
clone_size: many; v_call: TRBV4-1; d_call: NA; j_call: TRBJ2-7; cdr3_aa: CASSQSRGSSYEQYF; cdr3_nt: TGCGCCAGCAGCCAATCCCGCGGAAGCTCCTACGAGCAGTACTTC
clone_size: many; v_call: TRBV29-1; d_call: NA; j_call: TRBJ2-1; cdr3_aa: CSAPSDSLSYNEQFF; cdr3_nt: TGCAGCGCTCCCAGCGACAGTCTCTCCTACAATGAGCAGTTCTTC
clone_size: NA; v_call: TRBV7-6; d_call: TRBD2; j_call: TRBJ2-1; cdr3_aa: CASSLTPRLAGFNEQFF; cdr3_nt: TGTGCCAGCAGTCTCACCCCGAGACTAGCGGGTTTCAATGAGCAGTTCTTC
clone_size: many; v_call: TRBV7-3; d_call: NA; j_call: TRBJ2-3; cdr3_aa: CASSLNSGETQYF; cdr3_nt: TGTGCCAGCAGCTTAAATTCAGGGGAAACGCAGTATTTT
clone_size: NA; v_call: TRBV9; d_call: NA; j_call: TRBJ2-1; cdr3_aa: CASSVDPQGYEQFF; cdr3_nt: TGTGCCAGCAGCGTAGACCCCCAGGGCTATGAGCAGTTCTTC
clone_size: many; v_call: TRBV13; d_call: NA; j_call: TRBJ1-2; cdr3_aa: CASSLAEDRRGYGYTF; cdr3_nt: TGTGCCAGCAGCTTAGCGGAGGATCGGAGGGGTTATGGCTACACCTTC